These T cell receptor beta chains were read from a single sample in a study of human T cells and chemical hapten exposure. TCRdb re-analysed the RACE reads in MiXCR, keeping a single row per CDR3 protein. The data contain 55,000 to 75,000 distinct CDR3 sequences, roughly 12% of them seen just once; the ten biggest clones take up roughly 2.4%. Source: whole blood, taken in connection with sensitization to the hapten diphenylcyclopropenone (DPC). All receptors derive from a man aged 25-45 years with alopecia areata. Some clones in this sample may be carry-over from other donors' samples. Both conserved end residues are part of each CDR3. A D gene is named only where the DNA matches it firmly. Part of the rows lack a size; the others show once, few, many or a class for expanded clones.

j_call d_call clone_size v_call cdr3_nt cdr3_aa
TRBJ2-2 NA many TRBV7-7 TGTGCTAGCAGCGAGGACACCGGGGAGCTGTTTTTT CASSEDTGELFF
TRBJ2-7 NA NA TRBV5-1 TGCGCCAGCAGCTTGGAACCTCTTAGGGGAGAGCAGTACTTC CASSLEPLRGEQYF
TRBJ2-2 TRBD1 many TRBV12-3/TRBV12-4 TGTGCCAGCCAGGGACAGGTGTCTTTCGGCACCGGGGAGCTGTTTTTT CASQGQVSFGTGELFF
TRBJ2-1 TRBD2 many TRBV18 TGTGCCAGCTCATCCGGACTAGCGGGAGCTTACAATGAGCAGTTCTTC CASSSGLAGAYNEQFF
TRBJ1-1 TRBD1 many TRBV24-1 TGTGCCACCAGTGGTACCGGGACAGGGTCGACTGAAGCTTTCTTT CATSGTGTGSTEAFF
TRBJ1-6 NA few TRBV3-1 TGTGCCAGCAGCCATGACCGCGATTCACCAGGTTGGAGAGGGGGATATAATTCACCCCTCCACTTT CASSHDRDSPGWRGGYNSPLHF
TRBJ2-3 TRBD2 NA TRBV2 TGTGCCAGCTCGGGGGGGCTGGGAGATACGCAGTATTTT CASSGGLGDTQYF
TRBJ1-1 NA NA TRBV7-2 TGTGCCAGCAGCTTCTATACCGGGACCCCTGAAGCTTTCTTT CASSFYTGTPEAFF
TRBJ2-1 NA many TRBV18 TGTGCCAGCTCCCCCAGATCCTACAATGAGCAGTTCTTC CASSPRSYNEQFF
TRBJ1-1 NA many TRBV7-3 TGTGCCAGCAGCTTAGTGCGGAACACTGAAGCTTTCTTT CASSLVRNTEAFF
TRBJ2-7 TRBD1 many TRBV5-1 TGCGCCAGCAGCTTGTCGCCGACAGGGGAAAAGTACGAGCAGTACTTC CASSLSPTGEKYEQYF
TRBJ1-1 NA many TRBV6-2/TRBV6-3 TGTGCCAGCAGTTACGGCAGGAACACTGAAGCTTTCTTT CASSYGRNTEAFF
TRBJ1-1 NA few TRBV7-7 TGTGCCAGCAGCAAAGTCGAGGACACGGAAGCTTTCTTT CASSKVEDTEAFF
TRBJ2-7 NA NA TRBV29-1 TGCAGCGTTGGCCTTATGTACGAGCAGTACTTC CSVGLMYEQYF
TRBJ1-2 NA NA TRBV7-2 TGTGCCAGCAGCTTAGTTTTGGGGACCTATGGCTACACCTTC CASSLVLGTYGYTF
TRBJ2-1 NA NA TRBV7-6 TGTGCCAGCAGCTTAGTCTGGGGGGCCGATAATGAGCAGTTCTTC CASSLVWGADNEQFF
TRBJ2-7 TRBD1 NA TRBV28 TGTGCCAGCAGTTTCGGGACAGGAACCTACGAGCAGTACTTC CASSFGTGTYEQYF
TRBJ1-4 NA few TRBV4-2 TGTGCCAGCAGCCAAGTCGGGGATGGGGAAAAACTGTTTTTT CASSQVGDGEKLFF
TRBJ2-1 NA NA TRBV9 TGTGCCAGCAGCGTAGGGGGGTTCTCCTACAATGAGCAGTTCTTC CASSVGGFSYNEQFF
TRBJ1-1 NA few TRBV7-8 TGTGCCAGCAGCCAGACAGGCTACACTGAAGCTTTCTTT CASSQTGYTEAFF
TRBJ2-3 TRBD2 NA TRBV20-1 TGCAGTGCGGTACTAGCGGGGGAAGCAGATACGCAGTATTTT CSAVLAGEADTQYF
TRBJ1-1 TRBD1 many TRBV7-6 TGTGCCAGCAGCTTACAGGGGGCGTCCACTGAAGCTTTCTTT CASSLQGASTEAFF
TRBJ1-4 TRBD1 few TRBV9 TGTGCCAGCAGCCCCGGGACAGGGACAAATGAAAAACTGTTTTTT CASSPGTGTNEKLFF
TRBJ1-5 TRBD1 many TRBV3-1 TGTGCCAGCAGCCAAGGCGGGACAGGAAATCAGCCCCAGCATTTT CASSQGGTGNQPQHF
TRBJ1-5 NA NA TRBV29-1 TGCAGCGTTAAAGGACAGAATAGCAATCAGCCCCAGCATTTT CSVKGQNSNQPQHF
TRBJ1-2 NA few TRBV5-1 TGCGCCAGCAGCCCCGCCGGGGGCGCCTATGGCTACACCTTC CASSPAGGAYGYTF
TRBJ2-2 TRBD1 few TRBV7-3 TGTGCCAGCAGCCGAGGGACAGCCGGGGAGCTGTTTTTT CASSRGTAGELFF
TRBJ1-1 NA NA TRBV6-4 TGTGCCAGCAGGGCGACACCCGGTACGAGCACTGAAGCTTTCTTT CASRATPGTSTEAFF
TRBJ2-7 NA NA TRBV27 TGTGCCAGCAGTTTAAGGGACACCGCGGACGGGTACGAGCAGTACTTC CASSLRDTADGYEQYF
TRBJ2-7 TRBD1 NA TRBV6-2/TRBV6-3 TGTGCCAGCAGGATCGACAGGGTCCTCTCCTACGAGCAGTACTTC CASRIDRVLSYEQYF
TRBJ2-1 NA few TRBV9 TGTGCCAGCAGTGCGGAGGCAACCTACAATGAGCAGTTCTTC CASSAEATYNEQFF
TRBJ2-6 TRBD1 NA TRBV7-9 TGTGCCAGCAGCTCCGCAGGGGGCTCTGGGGCCAACGTCCTGACTTTC CASSSAGGSGANVLTF
TRBJ2-1 NA many TRBV7-3 TGTGCCAGCAGCCCAACGGGCAACAATGAGCAGTTCTTC CASSPTGNNEQFF
TRBJ2-7 NA many TRBV29-1 TGCAGCGGGATCGGGTTGAGGGGCAAGTACGAGCAGTACTTC CSGIGLRGKYEQYF
TRBJ1-2 NA many TRBV7-2 TGTGCCAGCAGCCCTGCGACAGCAAACTATGGCTACACCTTC CASSPATANYGYTF
TRBJ1-2 TRBD1 NA TRBV24-1 TGTGCCACCAGTGAAGCCTCGGGACAGGGGGGCCACTATGGCTACACCTTC CATSEASGQGGHYGYTF
TRBJ1-1 NA few TRBV6-5 TGTGCCAGCAGGTGGGGGAGGGACACTGAAGCTTTCTTT CASRWGRDTEAFF
TRBJ1-2 NA NA TRBV12-3/TRBV12-4 TGTGCCAGCAGTTTGCGGGGGGTTAACTATGGCTACACCTTC CASSLRGVNYGYTF
TRBJ1-4 TRBD1 NA TRBV12-3/TRBV12-4 TGTGCCAGGAGATACAGGGGGCGTGAAAAACTGTTTTTT CARRYRGREKLFF
TRBJ1-5 NA few TRBV6-4 TGTGCCAGCAGTGAGGACAGATATCAGCCCCAGCATTTT CASSEDRYQPQHF
TRBJ1-5 NA NA TRBV28 TGTGCCAGCAGTTTACTTGAGCGACCCCAGCATTTT CASSLLERPQHF
TRBJ1-2 TRBD1 NA TRBV6-5 TGTGCCAGCAGTTACTCAGGACCGGGACAGAGCTATGGCTACACCTTC CASSYSGPGQSYGYTF
TRBJ2-1 NA few TRBV20-1 TGCAGTGCTACCGGGACTGGGAGCTCCTACAATGAGCAGTTCTTC CSATGTGSSYNEQFF
TRBJ1-4 NA NA TRBV20-1 TGCAGTGCAACGACAGTCGCTAATGAAAAACTGTTTTTT CSATTVANEKLFF
TRBJ2-6 NA NA TRBV11-3 TGTGCCAGCAGCTTACGGGGGACTGGGGCCAACGTCCTGACTTTC CASSLRGTGANVLTF
TRBJ1-2 NA medium-sized TRBV3-1 TGTGCCAGCAGCCAAGATACCAGTGGCTATGGCTACACCTTC CASSQDTSGYGYTF
TRBJ2-5 NA NA TRBV11-2 TGTGCCAGCAGCGTCGGGCTAAAAGAGACCCAGTACTTC CASSVGLKETQYF
TRBJ2-5 NA many TRBV20-1 TGCAGTGCTAGGGGACTGCAAGAGACCCAGTACTTC CSARGLQETQYF
TRBJ1-1 NA NA TRBV24-1 TGTGCCACCAGTGATCACAGGGCCCTGAACACTGAAGCTTTCTTT CATSDHRALNTEAFF
TRBJ2-1 TRBD1 many TRBV9 TGTGCCAGCAGCGCAAACCCTACCGGGACAGGGTCAGAGCAGTTCTTC CASSANPTGTGSEQFF